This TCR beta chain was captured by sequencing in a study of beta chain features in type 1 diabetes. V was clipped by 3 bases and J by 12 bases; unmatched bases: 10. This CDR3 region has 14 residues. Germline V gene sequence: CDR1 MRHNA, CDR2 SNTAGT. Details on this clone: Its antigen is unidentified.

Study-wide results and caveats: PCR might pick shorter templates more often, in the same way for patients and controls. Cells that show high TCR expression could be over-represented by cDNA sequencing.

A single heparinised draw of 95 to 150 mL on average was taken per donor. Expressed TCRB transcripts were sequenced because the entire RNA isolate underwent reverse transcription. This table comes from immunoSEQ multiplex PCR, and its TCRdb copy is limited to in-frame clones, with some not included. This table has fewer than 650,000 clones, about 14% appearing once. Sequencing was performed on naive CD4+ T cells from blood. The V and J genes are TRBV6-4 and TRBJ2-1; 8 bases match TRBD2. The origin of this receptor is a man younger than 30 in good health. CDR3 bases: TGTGCCAGCAGTGATAGAGGACTAGCCCAGGGGCAGTTCTTC. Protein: CASSDRGLAQGQFF.